This TCR beta chain was profiled in a study of shared clonotypes between healthy human individuals. The CDR3 has 15 residues. Trimming left V 0 bases short and J 7 bases short, with 15 bases between. From germline, CDR1 is MNHEY and CDR2 SMNVEV (reference sequence). The table came from immunoSEQ multiplex PCR; TCRdb's copy has only in-frame clones and leaves some out. The table records some 800,000 clones, 85% to 95% of them present only once. Terminally differentiated effector memory CD45RA+ cells were excluded by CCR7 positive selection of CD45RO-negative cells. The sequence was obtained from a man aged 25 to 40 in good health. The V gene is TRBV27, the J gene TRBJ1-2, with a possible D match to TRBD1 (6 bases). The source material was naive CD8+ T cells sorted from blood. The CDR3 sequence: CASSLSMTAGVGYTF. CDR3 bases: TGTGCCAGCAGTTTATCGATGACGGCAGGGGTTGGCTACACCTTC.